Included here is one T cell receptor beta chain sequence, with context. What it binds is not known. The donors were part of the validation cohort, which consisted of under 150 subjects and was separate from the first cohort of 666 subjects. After removal of 4 bases from V and 4 bases from J, the junction contained 12 bases not matched to a gene. The CDR3 runs 17 residues. Germline V gives CDR1 MDHEN, CDR2 SYDVKM. The data stem from a study of cytomegalovirus exposure and HLA in healthy donors. The table came from immunoSEQ multiplex PCR; TCRdb's copy has only in-frame clones and leaves some out. The profile shows 100,000 to 150,000 clones, about 85% of them singletons. Study-level results: More than 150 TCR beta chains were listed as cytomegalovirus-associated. It was found in a later analysis that first-cohort TCR clusters tended to co-occur in the 120 validation repertoires. Confirmation was obtained in vitro that a few CMV-associated chains are specific for CMV antigens.

The sequence derives from a man aged 18 to 29 in good health and CMV-seropositive. Sequencing was carried out using PBMCs. V is TRBV28 and J is TRBJ1-2; 10 nucleotides match TRBD1. This CDR3 is CASSSKLGTGAPYGYTF. In DNA form, the CDR3 reads TGTGCCAGCAGTTCGAAACTCGGGACAGGGGCCCCCTATGGCTACACCTTC.